A single sample is the source of the 3 T cell receptor beta chains below, sequenced in a study of blood T cells in healthy people across ages. PCR was performed a second time for roughly 6 to 12 cycles using a sample-barcoded 5' primer and a J-beta primer mix. Each CDR3 protein is one row after TCRdb ran MiXCR on the 5' RACE reads. In the table there are about a million distinct CDR3 sequences, roughly 51% of which are singletons. Sequenced sample: blood. These TCRs come from a woman aged 55-70 years in good health.

The CDR3 region has the DNA TGTGCCAGCAGCGTGACAGTCACTGAAGCTTTCTTT. Protein: CASSVTVTEAFF. The genes are TRBV5-5 and TRBJ1-1, with D maybe TRBD1 (5 bases). CDR3 length equals 12 residues. The V end was cut by 4 bases, the J end by 4 bases, with 8 bases between. Germline CDR1 reads SGHKS; CDR2 reads YYEKEE (reference sequence). Full variable domain (remainder filled in from reference TRBV5-5 and TRBJ1-1): DAGVTQSPTHLIKTRGQQVTLRCSPISGHKSVSWYQQVLGQGPQFIFQYYEKEERGRGNFPDRFSARQFPNYSSELNVNALLLGDSALYLCASSVTVTEAFFGQGTRLTVV.

The rearrangement joins TRBV9 to TRBJ1-4; a weak D match, TRBD1 (5 bases). This CDR3 contains 15 residues. V lost 2 bases, J lost 7 bases, and 15 bases lay in between. Germline V gene data show CDR1 as SGDLS and CDR2 as YYNGEE. The CDR3 sequence is CASSVTRGWGEKLFF. CDR3 nucleotide sequence: TGTGCCAGCAGCGTCACGAGGGGCTGGGGTGAAAAACTGTTTTTT.

This chain links TRBV10-3 with TRBJ2-1; TRBD2 aligns across 11 bases. The V gene end was trimmed by 3 bases and the J gene end by 5 bases; junction bases not matched to a gene: 9. The CDR3 is 17 amino acids. The germline V gene has CDR1 ENHRY and CDR2 SYGVKD. CDR3 sequence: CAISDGGSGRVDNEQFF. DNA for the CDR3: TGTGCCATCAGTGATGGGGGTAGCGGGAGGGTCGACAATGAGCAGTTCTTC.